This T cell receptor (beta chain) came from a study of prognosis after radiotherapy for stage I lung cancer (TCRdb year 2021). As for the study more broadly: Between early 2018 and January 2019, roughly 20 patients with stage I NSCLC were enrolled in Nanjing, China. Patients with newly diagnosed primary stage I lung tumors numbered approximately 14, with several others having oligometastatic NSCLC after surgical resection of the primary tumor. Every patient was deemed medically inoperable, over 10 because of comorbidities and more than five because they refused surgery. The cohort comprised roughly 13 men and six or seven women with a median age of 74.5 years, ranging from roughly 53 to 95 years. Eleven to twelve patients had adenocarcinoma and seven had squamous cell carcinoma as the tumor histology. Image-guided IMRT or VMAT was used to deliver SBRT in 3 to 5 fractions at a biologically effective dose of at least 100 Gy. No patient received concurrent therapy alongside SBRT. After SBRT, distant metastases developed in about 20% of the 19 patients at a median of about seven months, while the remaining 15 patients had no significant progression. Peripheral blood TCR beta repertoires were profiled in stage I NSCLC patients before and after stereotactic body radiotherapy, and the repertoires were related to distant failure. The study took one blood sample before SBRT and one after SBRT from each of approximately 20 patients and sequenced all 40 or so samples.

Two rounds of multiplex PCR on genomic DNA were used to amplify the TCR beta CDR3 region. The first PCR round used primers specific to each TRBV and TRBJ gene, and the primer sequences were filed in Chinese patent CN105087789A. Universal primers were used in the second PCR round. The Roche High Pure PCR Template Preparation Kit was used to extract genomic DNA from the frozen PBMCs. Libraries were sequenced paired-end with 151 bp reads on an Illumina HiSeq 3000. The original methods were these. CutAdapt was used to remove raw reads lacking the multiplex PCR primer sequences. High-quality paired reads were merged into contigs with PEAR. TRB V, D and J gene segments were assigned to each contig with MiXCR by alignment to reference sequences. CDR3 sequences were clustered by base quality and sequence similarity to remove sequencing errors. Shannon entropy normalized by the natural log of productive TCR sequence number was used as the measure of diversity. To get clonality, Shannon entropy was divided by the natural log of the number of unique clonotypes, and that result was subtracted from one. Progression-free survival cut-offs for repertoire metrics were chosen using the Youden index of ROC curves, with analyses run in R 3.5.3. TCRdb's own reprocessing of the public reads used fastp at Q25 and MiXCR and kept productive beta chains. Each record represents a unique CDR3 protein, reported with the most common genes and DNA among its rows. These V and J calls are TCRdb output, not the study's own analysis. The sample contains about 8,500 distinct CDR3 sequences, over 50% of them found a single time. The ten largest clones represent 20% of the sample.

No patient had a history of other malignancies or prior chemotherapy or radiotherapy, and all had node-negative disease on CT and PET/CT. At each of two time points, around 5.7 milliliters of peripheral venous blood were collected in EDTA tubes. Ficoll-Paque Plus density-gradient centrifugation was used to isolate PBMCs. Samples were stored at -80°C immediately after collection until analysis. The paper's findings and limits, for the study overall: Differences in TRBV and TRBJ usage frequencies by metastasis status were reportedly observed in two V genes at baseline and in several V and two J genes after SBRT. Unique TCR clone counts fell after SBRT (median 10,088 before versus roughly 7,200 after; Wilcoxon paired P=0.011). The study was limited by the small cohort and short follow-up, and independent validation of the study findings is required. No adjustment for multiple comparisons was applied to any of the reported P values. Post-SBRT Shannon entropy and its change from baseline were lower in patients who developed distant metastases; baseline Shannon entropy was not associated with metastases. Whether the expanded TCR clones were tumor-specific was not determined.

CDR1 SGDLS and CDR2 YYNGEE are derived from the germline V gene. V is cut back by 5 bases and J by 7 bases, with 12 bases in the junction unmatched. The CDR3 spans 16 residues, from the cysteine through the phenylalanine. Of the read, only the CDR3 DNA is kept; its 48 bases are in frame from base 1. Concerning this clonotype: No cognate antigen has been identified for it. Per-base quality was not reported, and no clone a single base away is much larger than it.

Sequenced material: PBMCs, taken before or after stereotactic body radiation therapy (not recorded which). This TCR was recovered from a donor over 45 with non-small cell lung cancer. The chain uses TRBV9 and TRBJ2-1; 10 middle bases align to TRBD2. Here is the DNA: TGTGCCAGCAGTTCCCGGACTAGCGGAACTGCGAATGAGCAGTTCTTC. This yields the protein CASSSRTSGTANEQFF.